The 15 T cell receptor beta chains presented below share a single source sample, sequenced in a study of T cells after yellow fever vaccination. MiXCR, run by TCRdb on the 5' RACE reads, gives a single entry per CDR3 protein. The sample carries a few hundred thousand distinct CDR3 sequences, about 15% recorded once. Sequenced material: PBMCs, taken about 5 days after the first yellow fever vaccination. These receptor sequences come from a man aged 18 to 30 who received the YFV17D yellow fever vaccine.

V is TRBV7-9 and J is TRBJ2-2, with D possibly being TRBD2 (5 bases). The CDR3 runs to 12 residues. From germline, CDR1 is SEHNR and CDR2 FQNEAQ (reference sequence). In DNA, the CDR3 is TGTGCGGAGGCAGGGAACACCGGGGAGCTGTTTTTT. Protein sequence: CAEAGNTGELFF.

The CDR3 DNA reads TGTGCCAGCAGCCAAGGAGTGGGGTACACCGGGGAGCTGTTTTTT. Encoded protein: CASSQGVGYTGELFF. The chain links TRBV3-1 to TRBJ2-2, with no clear D. V lost 1 base and J lost 3, with 9 bases in between. This CDR3 has 15 residues. The germline gives CDR1 LGHDT, CDR2 YNNKEL (reference sequence).

Only a few counts were recorded for this clonotype. The V call is TRBV3-1, the J call TRBJ2-2; 7 bases fit TRBD2. The ends lost 3 bases at V and 4 bases at J; junction bases unmatched: 8. The CDR3 spans 16 residues. Germline-derived CDR1 and CDR2 are LGHDT and YNNKEL (reference sequence). The chain's CDR3 is CASSHRVGGSTGELFF. In DNA, the CDR3 is TGTGCCAGCAGCCACCGAGTAGGCGGGAGCACCGGGGAGCTGTTTTTT.

This clonotype was detected only a few times. The rearrangement links TRBV5-1 to TRBJ2-2, with D maybe TRBD2 (5 bases). The CDR3 has 18 residues. Germline lookup yields CDR1 SGHRS and CDR2 YFSETQ. V shed 3 bases and J shed 0 bases, with 18 bases lying between them. CDR3: CASSSHSLATANTGELFF. Written as DNA, the CDR3 is TGCGCCAGCAGCTCACACTCTCTAGCCACGGCGAACACCGGGGAGCTGTTTTTT.

Comment on this clonotype: Since a much larger clone is just one base distant, this may be a read error. The chain combines TRBV28 with TRBJ2-5; perhaps TRBD1 as D (5 bases). The germline V gene encodes CDR1 MDHEN and CDR2 SYDVKM. The CDR3 covers 14 residues. V was trimmed by 6 bases and J by 2 bases, leaving 13 bases between them. In DNA form, the CDR3 reads TGTGCCAGCAGCCCCGAGACAGCGCAAGAGACCCAGTACTTC. Encoded protein: CASSPETAQETQYF.

The chain recombines TRBV7-2 with TRBJ1-5, with a possible D match to TRBD1 (6 bases). In germline, CDR1 is SGHTA, CDR2 FQGNSA. The V gene lost 5 bases and the J gene lost 2 bases, with 19 bases spanning the gap. The CDR3 loop spans 17 amino acids. The CDR3 loop reads CASSPYLGGAGNQPQHF. The CDR3 nucleotides read TGTGCCAGCAGCCCTTACCTCGGGGGGGCTGGCAATCAGCCCCAGCATTTT.

The chain uses TRBV20-1 and TRBJ2-7; 12 positions agree with TRBD1. CDR3 length equals 13 residues. J gave up 4 bases and V 5 bases, and 3 bases lay outside the gene matches. From germline, CDR1 is DFQATT and CDR2 SNEGSKA (reference sequence). CDR3 amino acids: CSARDRGPYEQYV. The DNA of the CDR3 is TGCAGTGCTCGGGACAGGGGGCCATACGAGCAGTACGTC.

This clonotype was seen a few times. CDR3 nucleotide sequence: TGTGCCAGCAGCCTGGACAGGCGGGGCTACACCTTC. As protein: CASSLDRRGYTF. V is TRBV5-6 and J is TRBJ1-2; 7 positions match TRBD1. Germline values: CDR1 SGHDT, CDR2 YYEEEE. Losses at the gene ends were 4 bases for V and 8 bases for J; bases not matched to a gene: 5. This CDR3 region has 12 residues.

This clonotype showed up just a few times. The J gene is TRBJ1-2, the V gene TRBV5-1, with a possible D match to TRBD1 (5 bases). CDR1 is SGHRS, CDR2 YFSETQ, per germline. Trimming took off 2 bases at V and 6 bases at J, with 11 bases between the two ends. CDR3 length equals 13 residues. The CDR3 DNA reads TGCGCCAGCAGCTTTGCAGGGTCTGATGGCTACACCTTC. It is translated as CASSFAGSDGYTF.

The V call is TRBV20-1, the J call TRBJ1-1; D may be TRBD1 (5 bases). CDR1 DFQATT and CDR2 SNEGSKA come from the germline V gene (reference sequence). This CDR3 has 12 residues. Trimming took off 3 bases at V and 4 bases at J, with 9 bases between the two ends. This chain's CDR3 is CSASGGGTEAFF. In DNA form, the CDR3 reads TGCAGTGCTAGTGGGGGGGGCACTGAAGCTTTCTTT.

This chain joins TRBV2 and TRBJ2-1; possibly TRBD1 for D (6 bases). Germline values: CDR1 SNHLY, CDR2 FYNNEI. This CDR3 is built from 14 residues. V dropped 5 bases and J dropped 5 bases, with 13 bases sitting between them. The CDR3 DNA sequence: TGTGCCAGCAGTCCGGACAGAAATAACAATGAGCAGTTCTTC. As protein: CASSPDRNNNEQFF.

The gene calls are TRBV6-2 or TRBV6-3 and TRBJ2-1; possible D gene TRBD1, 6 bases. Germline-derived CDR1 and CDR2 are MNHEY and SVGEGT. Trimming left V 2 bases short and J 7 bases short, with 15 bases between. There are 15 residues in the CDR3. The CDR3 spells CASSYPGQRENEQFF. In DNA, the CDR3 is TGTGCCAGCAGTTACCCCGGACAGAGAGAAAATGAGCAGTTCTTC.

This chain joins TRBV6-5 and TRBJ2-3, with a weak D call TRBD2 (5 bases). V lost 2 bases, J lost 5 bases, and 14 bases lay in between. This CDR3 comprises 15 residues. The germline gives CDR1 MNHEY, CDR2 SVGAGI. The CDR3 coding sequence is TGTGCCAGCAGTTACGGGGTGGGGAGCCAAGATACGCAGTATTTT. Its translation: CASSYGVGSQDTQYF.

The chain carries TRBV5-6 and TRBJ2-2; maybe TRBD2 (5 bases). The CDR3 consists of 15 residues. Germline CDR1 SGHDT, CDR2 YYEEEE. V was pared by 0 bases and J by 1 base, with 7 bases between. The CDR3 region is CASSLVRGNTGELFF. As DNA, the CDR3 is TGTGCCAGCAGCTTGGTACGGGGGAACACCGGGGAGCTGTTTTTT.

This clonotype was detected a few times. The chain couples TRBV20-1 to TRBJ1-5, with 8 bases aligning to TRBD1. V lost 3 bases to trimming and J lost 1 base; unmatched junction nucleotides: 2. This CDR3 is built from 14 residues. CDR1 DFQATT and CDR2 SNEGSKA come from the germline V gene (reference sequence). The CDR3 sequence: CSARGDRSNQPQHF. CDR3 coding DNA: TGCAGTGCTAGGGGGGACAGGAGCAATCAGCCCCAGCATTTT.